Described below is a single TCR beta chain sequence and its context. The naive CD8 subset, CD45RO-negative cells positively selected for CCR7, excluded terminally differentiated effector memory CD45RA+ cells. TCRdb's table, derived via immunoSEQ multiplex PCR, lists solely in-frame clones and lacks some. The data show hundreds of thousands of clones, around 92% seen once. Germline CDR1 LNHDA, CDR2 SQIVND (reference sequence). The CDR3 contains 16 residues. V was clipped by 7 bases and J by 2 bases, with 20 bases between them. These data originate in a study of shared clonotypes between healthy human individuals.

Sequencing was done on a sample of naive CD8+ T cells sorted from blood. This clonotype was obtained from a man aged 25-45 years in good health. The chain recombines TRBV19 with TRBJ1-1; D is possibly TRBD1 (6 bases). The CDR3 region has the DNA TGTGCCAGTATTGAGTCTCTGGCAGGGGTCAACACTGAAGCTTTCTTT. Its protein is CASIESLAGVNTEAFF.